This is a list of T cell receptor beta chains from one sample in a study of cytomegalovirus exposure and HLA in healthy donors. Method: immunoSEQ multiplex PCR; TCRdb's copy keeps in-frame clones and lacks some. The sample has under 200,000 clones; under 90% are singletons. The specimen sequenced was PBMCs. Receptor source: a man aged 25-45 years in good health and CMV-seronegative. Both conserved end residues are part of each CDR3. Each record gives: D gene, V gene, clone size, J gene, CDR3 protein, CDR3 DNA. The D gene is left open where the match is weak. Some rows have no size entry. The others give once, few or many, or a class for an expanded clone.

TRBD1	TRBV5-6	NA	TRBJ1-3	CASSLPGTGTGNTIYF	TGTGCCAGCAGCCTGCCTGGGACAGGGACTGGAAACACCATATATTTT
TRBD1	TRBV5-6	NA	TRBJ1-4	CASSSSSGTVNEKLFF	TGTGCCAGCAGCTCTTCCTCCGGGACAGTAAATGAAAAACTGTTTTTT
TRBD1	TRBV9	NA	TRBJ1-3	CASSVLDRATSRNTIYF	TGTGCCAGCAGCGTGTTGGACAGGGCTACCTCTAGAAACACCATATATTTT
TRBD1	TRBV5-1	NA	TRBJ1-6	CASSQKTGGMYSPLHF	TGCGCCAGCAGCCAGAAGACAGGGGGGATGTATTCACCCCTCCACTTT
TRBD1	TRBV27	NA	TRBJ2-5	CASRKGARVETQYF	TGTGCCAGCAGAAAGGGGGCGCGGGTTGAGACCCAGTACTTC
NA	TRBV6-5	NA	TRBJ2-3	CAGGTDPQYF	TGTGCGGGCGGGACAGATCCGCAGTATTTT
NA	TRBV5-1	NA	TRBJ2-3	CASSLAPHPRYSTDTQYF	TGCGCCAGCAGCTTGGCCCCTCACCCGCGGTATAGCACAGATACGCAGTATTTT
TRBD1	TRBV5-1	NA	TRBJ2-1	CASSTRQGAYNEQFF	TGCGCCAGCAGCACTAGACAGGGGGCCTACAATGAGCAGTTCTTC
NA	TRBV10-1	NA	TRBJ1-4	CASSDGGKLFF	TGCGCCAGTAGTGATGGAGGGAAACTGTTTTTT
TRBD1	TRBV2	NA	TRBJ1-2	CASSAGTGGPYTF	TGTGCCAGCAGCGCCGGGACAGGGGGACCCTACACCTTC
NA	TRBV5-6	NA	TRBJ1-2	CASHSLVYGYTF	TGTGCCAGCCACTCCTTGGTCTATGGCTACACCTTC
NA	TRBV28	NA	TRBJ1-2	CASSSQSWTAYGYTF	TGTGCCAGCAGTTCCCAATCCTGGACAGCGTATGGCTACACCTTC
TRBD1	TRBV19	NA	TRBJ1-2	CASSSGQVYGYTF	TGTGCCAGTAGCTCCGGACAGGTCTATGGCTACACCTTC
NA	TRBV29-1	NA	TRBJ2-7	CSVEDRARRSSGYEQYF	TGCAGCGTTGAAGATCGAGCTCGGCGAAGCAGCGGCTACGAGCAGTACTTC
TRBD2	TRBV7-9	NA	TRBJ2-5	CASSLVGSGGRQTQYF	TGTGCCAGCAGCTTAGTAGGTAGCGGGGGGAGACAGACCCAGTACTTC
NA	TRBV7-3	NA	TRBJ1-1	CASSLIGNTEAFF	TGTGCCAGCAGCTTGATCGGGAACACTGAAGCTTTCTTT
TRBD2	TRBV19	NA	TRBJ2-3	CASSLGLAGTSTDTQYF	TGTGCCAGTAGTCTCGGACTAGCGGGGACTAGCACAGATACGCAGTATTTT
NA	TRBV10-3	NA	TRBJ1-1	CAISEFQQGGGTEAFF	TGTGCCATCAGTGAATTCCAACAGGGAGGGGGGACTGAAGCTTTCTTT
NA	TRBV29-1	NA	TRBJ1-1	CSAWGHPTEAFF	TGCAGCGCCTGGGGGCACCCGACTGAAGCTTTCTTT
NA	TRBV11-2	NA	TRBJ2-2	CASSLSAGGINTGELFF	TGTGCCAGCAGCTTAAGTGCTGGCGGGATAAACACCGGGGAGCTGTTTTTT
NA	TRBV19	NA	TRBJ1-2	CASSIGVSGGLGYTF	TGTGCCAGTAGTATAGGGGTATCGGGAGGCCTTGGCTACACCTTC
NA	TRBV6-1	NA	TRBJ2-2	CASSEARVFDTGELFF	TGTGCCAGCAGTGAAGCCCGGGTGTTTGACACCGGGGAGCTGTTTTTT
TRBD2	TRBV5-1	few	TRBJ2-1	CASSFGTSGRGSYNEQFF	TGCGCCAGCAGCTTTGGGACTAGCGGGAGAGGATCCTACAATGAGCAGTTCTTC
NA	TRBV5-1	NA	TRBJ2-1	CASSSYAGDEQFF	TGCGCCAGCAGCAGTTATGCAGGGGACGAGCAGTTCTTC
TRBD2	TRBV30	NA	TRBJ2-5	CAWGGVTSGEYQETQYF	TGTGCCTGGGGAGGGGTGACTAGCGGGGAGTACCAAGAGACCCAGTACTTC
NA	TRBV30	few	TRBJ1-4	CAWRGRGNEKLFF	TGTGCCTGGAGGGGGAGAGGTAATGAAAAACTGTTTTTT
TRBD2	TRBV20-1	NA	TRBJ2-2	CGGEAGELFF	TGCGGGGGGGAGGCCGGGGAGCTGTTTTTT
NA	TRBV20-1	once	TRBJ2-4	CSLESQNIQYF	TGCAGTTTAGAGAGCCAAAACATTCAGTACTTC
TRBD2	TRBV5-1	few	TRBJ2-1	CASTIAGLTKNEQFF	TGCGCCAGCACCATAGCGGGCCTTACCAAGAATGAGCAGTTCTTC
TRBD1	TRBV6-5	few	TRBJ1-2	CASSRQGPYGYTF	TGTGCCAGCAGCAGACAGGGGCCCTATGGCTACACCTTC
NA	TRBV5-1	NA	TRBJ1-2	CASSPGYDNYGYTF	TGCGCCAGCAGCCCAGGATATGATAACTATGGCTACACCTTC
TRBD2	TRBV10-3	NA	TRBJ2-5	CAIGPSGGASETQYF	TGTGCCATCGGCCCTAGCGGGGGGGCCTCAGAGACCCAGTACTTC
NA	TRBV9	few	TRBJ2-1	CASGGGQAPVNEQFF	TGTGCCAGCGGTGGCGGGCAGGCTCCGGTTAATGAGCAGTTCTTC
TRBD2	TRBV28	NA	TRBJ2-3	CSAVPLLAGGDNRHTQYF	TGTTCCGCCGTCCCCCTCCTAGCGGGGGGCGATAACCGACATACGCAGTATTTT
NA	TRBV6-6	once	TRBJ2-6	CASSYSTTGANVLTF	TGTGCCAGCAGTTACTCGACTACGGGGGCCAACGTCCTGACTTTC
NA	TRBV6-6	NA	TRBJ2-5	CASDGLGAQETQYF	TGTGCCTCCGACGGGTTAGGGGCCCAAGAGACCCAGTACTTC
TRBD2	TRBV30	NA	TRBJ2-7	CAWSVRSGLAGAEQYF	TGTGCCTGGAGTGTACGATCCGGACTAGCGGGAGCCGAGCAGTACTTC
TRBD1	TRBV5-5	NA	TRBJ1-2	CASSPGQAVYGYTF	TGTGCCAGCAGTCCAGGACAGGCCGTGTATGGCTACACCTTC
TRBD1	TRBV7-3	NA	TRBJ1-6	CASSSSGQPNSPLHF	TGTGCCAGCAGCTCCTCGGGACAGCCGAATTCACCCCTCCACTTT
TRBD2	TRBV6-4	once	TRBJ2-2	CASSDYAGGPTGELFF	TGTGCCAGCAGTGATTATGCGGGGGGCCCCACCGGGGAGCTGTTTTTT